Presented here are 29 T cell receptor beta chains from one specimen sequenced in a study of T-cell memory formation after mild COVID-19. MiXCR was run by TCRdb on the 5' RACE reads, yielding one entry per CDR3 protein. The data contain 350,000 to 500,000 distinct CDR3 sequences, around a quarter of them seen just once; the ten biggest clones take up around 12%. Sequencing input: PBMCs or a T cell subset sorted from them (not recorded which). The receptors derive from an adult woman who had mild COVID-19 (a few samples of this study predate the infection). Cell type and time point are not known.

The chain combines TRBV5-5 with TRBJ1-2, with 12 bases lining up with TRBD1. The germline CDR1 and CDR2 sequences are SGHKS and YYEKEE (reference sequence). The V segment lost 5 bases and the J segment 2 bases; nucleotides outside the gene matches: 7. This CDR3 region has 16 residues. Here the CDR3 reads CASRGQGAERNYGYTF. In DNA, the CDR3 is TGTGCCAGCAGGGGACAGGGGGCTGAAAGAAACTATGGCTACACCTTC.

This clonotype was detected a few times. CDR3 DNA: TGCAGTGCTAGGGGGGACTACGAGCAGTACTTC. Translation: CSARGDYEQYF. This sequence joins TRBV20-1 and TRBJ2-7; D possibly uses TRBD1 or TRBD2 (5 bases each). This CDR3 has 11 residues. The germline V and J ends were trimmed by 3 bases and 3 bases, with 6 bases remaining between them. In germline, CDR1 is DFQATT, CDR2 SNEGSKA (reference sequence).

This clonotype was counted a few times. The V call is TRBV20-1, the J call TRBJ2-1; maybe TRBD2 (6 bases). The germline V and J ends were trimmed by 5 bases and 10 bases, with 15 bases remaining between them. Germline assignment: CDR1 DFQATT and CDR2 SNEGSKA (reference sequence). This CDR3 region has 12 residues. CDR3 bases: TGCAGTGCTTCGGGGGAGTTAGGCGAGCAGTTCTTC. Translated, it gives CSASGELGEQFF.

V is TRBV12-3 or TRBV12-4 and J is TRBJ2-7; D gene ambiguous. V lost 4 bases to trimming and J lost 5 bases, with 9 bases between them. This CDR3 region has 12 residues. CDR3 sequence: CASSSPWDEQYF. For the CDR3, the DNA is TGTGCCAGCAGTTCGCCTTGGGACGAGCAGTACTTC.

The chain couples TRBV2 to TRBJ1-1; tentative D call: TRBD1 (6 bases). The CDR3 has 13 residues. Trimming took off 1 base at V and 6 bases at J, with 9 bases between the two ends. CDR1 and CDR2 (germline): SNHLY, FYNNEI. The DNA of the CDR3 is TGTGCCAGCAGTGAAGGGGGGCCAGCTGAAGCTTTCTTT. This gives the protein CASSEGGPAEAFF. Using reference TRBV2 and TRBJ1-1 for the parts outside the CDR3, the full variable domain is EPEVTQTPSHQVTQMGQEVILRCVPISNHLYFYWYRQILGQKVEFLVSFYNNEISEKSEIFDDQFSVERPDGSNFTLKIRSTKLEDSAMYFCASSEGGPAEAFFGQGTRLTVV.

This chain connects TRBV24-1 to TRBJ2-1, with 13 bases fitting TRBD2. The junction had 8 bases not matched to a gene; V was cut back by 4 bases and J by 12 bases. The CDR3 runs to 15 residues. Germline CDR1 reads KGHDR; CDR2 reads SFDVKD. CDR3 DNA: TGTGCCACCAGTGACTCTACCCGACTAGCGGGAGGGCAGTTCTTC. It encodes CATSDSTRLAGGQFF.

Ten or more counts support this clonotype. V and J are TRBV20-1 and TRBJ1-2; unclear D gene. Germline V gene sequence: CDR1 DFQATT, CDR2 SNEGSKA (reference sequence). V was trimmed by 0 bases and J by 5 bases, leaving 13 bases between them. CDR3 length equals 14 residues. Here the CDR3 DNA reads TGCAGTGCTAGAGATCCCTCAGGAGGGTATGGCTACACCTTC. Its protein is CSARDPSGGYGYTF.

V usage is TRBV5-1 and J usage is TRBJ2-1; maybe TRBD2 (5 bases). This CDR3 region has 16 residues. V was shortened by 4 bases and J by 6 bases, with 20 bases between the two germline ends. The V gene's germline CDR1 is SGHRS and CDR2 YFSETQ. The CDR3: CASSQGLAVMVNEQFF. The CDR3 DNA is TGCGCCAGCAGCCAAGGACTCGCAGTGATGGTCAATGAGCAGTTCTTC.

This clonotype turned up a few times. This chain joins TRBV29-1 and TRBJ1-1; TRBD1 is a possible D gene (6 bases). From germline, CDR1 is SQVTM and CDR2 ANQGSEA. The V gene lost 2 bases and the J gene lost 8 bases, with 15 bases spanning the gap. The CDR3 runs to 13 residues. The CDR3 region has the DNA TGCAGCGTTGAATCCGCGGGGGGGCAAGAAGCTTTCTTT. This sequence encodes CSVESAGGQEAFF. Together with reference TRBV29-1 and TRBJ1-1, the CDR3 gives the full variable domain: SAVISQKPSRDICQRGTSLTIQCQVDSQVTMMFWYRQQPGQSLTLIATANQGSEATYESGFVIDKFPISRPNLTFSTLTVSNMSPEDSSIYLCSVESAGGQEAFFGQGTRLTVV.

This clonotype has a handful of counts. V and J are TRBV20-1 and TRBJ2-5; 8 nucleotides match TRBD1. The V segment lost 6 bases and the J segment 5 bases; nucleotides outside the gene matches: 11. CDR3 length: 14 amino acids. Germline CDR1 reads DFQATT; CDR2 reads SNEGSKA (reference sequence). In DNA form, the CDR3 reads TGCAGTGCAGGGCCTTCTCAGGGGGCGGAGACCCAGTACTTC. Residues: CSAGPSQGAETQYF.

The chain employs TRBV27 and TRBJ2-5; TRBD2 aligns across 8 bases. Trimming removed 4 bases from V and 1 base from J; junction bases left unmatched: 11. Germline CDR1 MNHEY, CDR2 SMNVEV (reference sequence). The length of the CDR3 is 17 residues. The CDR3 loop is CASSSPRVAGFQETQYF. The CDR3, as DNA: TGTGCCAGCAGTTCGCCTCGGGTAGCGGGGTTCCAAGAGACCCAGTACTTC.

This clonotype was counted only a few times. The rearrangement links TRBV6-2 or TRBV6-3 to TRBJ2-7; the D gene is possibly TRBD2 (6 bases). Trimming stripped 5 bases from V and 7 bases from J, with 21 bases between. From germline, CDR1 is MNHEY and CDR2 SVGEGT. This CDR3 contains 15 residues. This chain's CDR3 is CASSTLSGAFGEQYF. CDR3 nucleotides: TGTGCCAGCAGTACCCTATCGGGAGCCTTTGGGGAGCAGTACTTC.

This clonotype was counted between two and nine times. The chain has TRBV7-2 and TRBJ2-7; D perhaps matches TRBD1 (5 bases). This CDR3 spans 12 amino acids. Trimming cost V 4 bases and J 5 bases, with 9 bases left between them. CDR1 is SGHTA, CDR2 FQGNSA, per germline. The CDR3 DNA reads TGTGCCAGCAGCTACCGACAGAACGAGCAGTACTTC. Its translation is CASSYRQNEQYF.

V is TRBV5-1 and J is TRBJ1-1; D perhaps matches TRBD1 (5 bases). V was shortened by 4 bases and J by 5 bases, with 18 bases between the two germline ends. The CDR3 has 15 residues. Germline CDR1 SGHRS, CDR2 YFSETQ. Written as DNA, the CDR3 is TGCGCCAGCAGCGGGGGTACGGGGGTTCGGACTGAAGCTTTCTTT. Protein: CASSGGTGVRTEAFF.

The chain couples TRBV4-1 to TRBJ1-1; D call uncertain. Trimming left V 4 bases short and J 2 bases short, with 11 bases between. The CDR3 length is 14 residues. The germline V gene encodes CDR1 MGHRA and CDR2 YSYEKL. DNA of the CDR3: TGCGCCAGCAGCCGCCGTCGGGATAACACTGAAGCTTTCTTT. Encoded protein: CASSRRRDNTEAFF.

The rearrangement uses TRBV27 and TRBJ1-2, with 8 bases fitting TRBD1. Germline assignment: CDR1 MNHEY and CDR2 SMNVEV (reference sequence). Germline trimming cut 6 bases from V and 4 bases from J; bases unmatched to any gene: 7. The CDR3 runs 14 residues. In DNA, the CDR3 is TGTGCCAGCAGATCCCCTGGACAGGGCTATGGCTACACCTTC. As protein: CASRSPGQGYGYTF.

This clonotype was detected a few times. The chain has TRBV12-3 or TRBV12-4 and TRBJ2-5; the match to TRBD2 covers 13 bases. CDR3 length equals 18 residues. V shed 0 bases and J 5 bases; nucleotides not matched to a gene: 9. CDR3 sequence: CASSLARLAGGLRETQYF. For the CDR3, the DNA is TGTGCCAGCAGTTTAGCCCGACTAGCGGGGGGCCTCAGGGAGACCCAGTACTTC.

There are many counts of this clonotype. J is TRBJ1-6 and V is TRBV7-9; D uncertain. Germline assignment: CDR1 SEHNR and CDR2 FQNEAQ (reference sequence). CDR3 length: 14 amino acids. The V gene lost 0 bases and the J gene lost 7 bases, with 7 bases spanning the gap. CDR3 coding DNA: TGTGCCAGCAGCTTAGCGCTATTCAATTCACCCCTCCACTTT. Its protein product is CASSLALFNSPLHF.

This clonotype has more than one count but fewer than ten. The V gene is TRBV9, the J gene TRBJ2-3, with 10 bases that match TRBD2. The CDR3 runs to 17 residues. Germline V lookup: CDR1 SGDLS, CDR2 YYNGEE. V shed 3 bases, J shed 1 base, and the junction held 8 bases outside the gene matches. The chain's CDR3 is CASSGDLGTSGTDTQYF. The CDR3 DNA reads TGTGCCAGCAGCGGGGACCTCGGGACTAGCGGCACAGATACGCAGTATTTT.

There are a few counts of this clonotype. J is TRBJ2-2 and V is TRBV4-1; D is uncertain. This CDR3 is 13 amino acids long. Germline CDR1 MGHRA, CDR2 YSYEKL. V dropped 3 bases and J dropped 5 bases, with 7 bases sitting between them. CDR3 nucleotides: TGCGCCAGCAGCCACCGAAATACCGGGGAGCTGTTTTTT. It codes for CASSHRNTGELFF.

This clonotype was seen just once. The rearrangement joins TRBV27 to TRBJ2-7, with D possibly TRBD1 on 5 matching bases. The CDR3 runs to 15 residues. Germline CDR1 reads MNHEY; CDR2 reads SMNVEV (reference sequence). Trimming removed 2 bases at V and 5 bases at J, with 16 bases between. CDR3 in amino acids: CASSLRGFGKDEQYF. DNA of the CDR3: TGTGCCAGCAGTTTAAGGGGCTTTGGTAAGGACGAGCAGTACTTC.

A few counts support this clonotype. The gene calls are TRBV3-1 and TRBJ2-1; D possibly corresponds to TRBD1 (6 bases). This CDR3 spans 14 amino acids. V shed 4 bases and J shed 5 bases, with 12 bases lying between them. Germline CDR1 is LGHDT and CDR2 is YNNKEL (reference sequence). CDR3 DNA sequence: TGTGCCAGCAGCCTGCGTCGACAGGACAATGAGCAGTTCTTC. Translated: CASSLRRQDNEQFF.

This clonotype was seen a few times. The V gene is TRBV6-6, the J gene TRBJ2-3; 14 nucleotides match TRBD2. V trimming: 6 bases; J trimming: 0 bases; junction bases outside the gene matches: 5. The CDR3 is 17 residues long. Germline assignment: CDR1 MNHNY and CDR2 SVGAGI (reference sequence). CDR3 sequence (DNA): TGTGCCAGCAGCTCGGGACTAGCGGGGGTTAGCACAGATACGCAGTATTTT. This translates into CASSSGLAGVSTDTQYF.

V and J are TRBV7-9 and TRBJ2-5; no clear D. CDR1 is SEHNR, CDR2 FQNEAQ, per germline (reference sequence). The germline V and J ends were trimmed by 4 bases and 7 bases, with 19 bases remaining between them. This CDR3 is 15 amino acids long. The CDR3 is CASSSPLTGPGTQYF. The CDR3 DNA reads as TGTGCCAGCAGCTCCCCCCTGACCGGTCCAGGGACCCAGTACTTC.

The chain recombines TRBV12-3 or TRBV12-4 with TRBJ1-1, with a weak D call TRBD1 (5 bases). V dropped 3 bases and J dropped 1 base, with 12 bases sitting between them. The length of the CDR3 is 15 residues. This chain's CDR3 is CASSLGDLRNTEAFF. The CDR3 DNA follows: TGTGCCAGCAGTTTGGGGGACCTACGGAACACTGAAGCTTTCTTT.

This clonotype occurred a few times. The chain combines TRBV3-1 with TRBJ2-1; 11 bases agree with TRBD2. The CDR3 has 18 residues. Germline-derived CDR1 and CDR2 are LGHDT and YNNKEL (reference sequence). Germline trimming cut 0 bases from V and 0 bases from J; bases unmatched to any gene: 4. The CDR3 nucleotides are TGTGCCAGCAGCCAAGAAGGACTAGCGGGCCCCTCCTACAATGAGCAGTTCTTC. This translates into CASSQEGLAGPSYNEQFF.

This clonotype was recorded once. The chain carries TRBV5-4 and TRBJ2-2, with D perhaps matching TRBD1 (5 bases). Germline loops: CDR1 SGHNT, CDR2 YYREEE (reference sequence). Trimming pared 0 bases from V and 5 bases from J, leaving 11 bases between. CDR3 length equals 15 residues. This chain's CDR3 is CASSLVQGDTGELFF. The CDR3 DNA reads TGTGCCAGCAGCTTGGTGCAGGGCGATACCGGGGAGCTGTTTTTT.

V usage is TRBV7-8 and J usage is TRBJ2-3, with 8 bases matching TRBD2. Germline assignment: CDR1 SGHVS and CDR2 FQNEAQ. With 4 bases clipped from V and 5 bases from J, the junction kept 5 bases outside the gene matches. CDR3 size: 14 residues. DNA of the CDR3: TGTGCCAGCAGCTCAAGCGGGGGCAGAGATACGCAGTATTTT. This gives the protein CASSSSGGRDTQYF.

The gene calls are TRBV12-3 or TRBV12-4 and TRBJ1-2; D not resolved. Deletions cut 1 base from V and 2 bases from J, with 8 bases between. The CDR3 consists of 14 residues. CDR3 amino acids: CASSLGAVNYGYTF. The CDR3 DNA reads as TGTGCCAGCAGTTTAGGGGCGGTAAACTATGGCTACACCTTC.